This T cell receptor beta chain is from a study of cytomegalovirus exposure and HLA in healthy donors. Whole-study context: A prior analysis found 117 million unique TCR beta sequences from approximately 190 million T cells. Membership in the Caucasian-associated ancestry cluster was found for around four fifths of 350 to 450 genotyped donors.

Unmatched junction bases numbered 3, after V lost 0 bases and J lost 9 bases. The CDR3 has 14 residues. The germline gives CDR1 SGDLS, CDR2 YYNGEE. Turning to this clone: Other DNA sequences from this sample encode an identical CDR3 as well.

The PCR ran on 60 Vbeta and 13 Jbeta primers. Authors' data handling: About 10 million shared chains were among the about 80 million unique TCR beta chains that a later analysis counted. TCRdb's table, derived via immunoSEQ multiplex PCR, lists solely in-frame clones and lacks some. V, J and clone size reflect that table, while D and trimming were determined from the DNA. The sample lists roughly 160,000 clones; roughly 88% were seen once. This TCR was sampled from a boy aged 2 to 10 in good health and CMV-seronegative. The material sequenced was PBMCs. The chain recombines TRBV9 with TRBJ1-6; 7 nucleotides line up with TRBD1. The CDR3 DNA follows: TGTGCCAGCAGCGTAGGACAGGGCGCTTCACCCCTCCACTTT. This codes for CASSVGQGASPLHF.